The entry that follows covers one T cell receptor (beta chain) sequence. Its antigen remains unidentified. V was cut by 1 base and J by 6 bases, with 8 bases left in between. The length of the CDR3 is 12 residues. Germline CDR1 and CDR2: SGHDT and YYEEEE. This entry is derived from a study of T cells in Graves' hyperthyroidism and ophthalmopathy. The blood sample dates from first hyperthyroidism diagnosis, preceding any ophthalmopathy symptoms. TCR beta CDR3 regions were amplified from RNA. Initially, a first-round RT-PCR of the TCR CDR3 employed the HTBI primer set. Each CDR3 protein is one row after TCRdb ran MiXCR on the multiplex PCR reads. The data show 250,000 or so distinct CDR3 sequences, 12% to 15% seen once. General study points: Stable hyperthyroidism was told apart from ophthalmopathy by a model built on 13 V-J features.

Material: blood. V gene TRBV5-6 combines with J gene TRBJ2-7; D uncertain. This clonotype was sampled from a woman aged 50 to 60 with Graves' hyperthyroidism that later progressed to Graves' ophthalmopathy. The DNA of the CDR3 is TGTGCCAGCAGCTTGAAGGTTTCCGAGCAGTACTTC. It codes for CASSLKVSEQYF.